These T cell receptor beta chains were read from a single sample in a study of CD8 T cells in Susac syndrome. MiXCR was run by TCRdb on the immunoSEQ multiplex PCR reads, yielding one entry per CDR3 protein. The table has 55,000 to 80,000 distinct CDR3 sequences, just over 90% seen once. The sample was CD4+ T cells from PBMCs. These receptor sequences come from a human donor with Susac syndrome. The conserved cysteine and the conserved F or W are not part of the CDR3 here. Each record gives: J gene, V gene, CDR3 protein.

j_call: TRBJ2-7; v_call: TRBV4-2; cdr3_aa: ASSPTSGVTYEQY
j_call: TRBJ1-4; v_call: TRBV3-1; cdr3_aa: ASSRVGEKLF
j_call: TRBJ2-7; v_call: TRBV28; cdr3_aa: ASSQGQGTYYEQY
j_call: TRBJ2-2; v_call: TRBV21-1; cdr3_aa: ASSKRQGRLSPGELF
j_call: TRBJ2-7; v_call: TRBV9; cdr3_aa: ASSPRQGALGEQY
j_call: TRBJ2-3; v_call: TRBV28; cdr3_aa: ASRDRAFSTDTQY
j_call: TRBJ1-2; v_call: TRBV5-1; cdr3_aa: ASSLAGEGYT
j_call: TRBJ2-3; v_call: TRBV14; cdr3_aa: ASSQGLRLDTQY
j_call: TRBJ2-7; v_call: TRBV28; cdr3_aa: ASSFGDRDYEQY
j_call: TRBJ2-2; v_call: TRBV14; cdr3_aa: ASSQVRVSNTGELF
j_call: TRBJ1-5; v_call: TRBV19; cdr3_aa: ASSTGTGASNQPQH
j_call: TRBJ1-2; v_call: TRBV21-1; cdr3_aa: ASSKDQGYVYGYT
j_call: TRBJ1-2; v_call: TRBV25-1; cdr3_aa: ASSESSVIDRVGYT
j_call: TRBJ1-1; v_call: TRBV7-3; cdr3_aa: ASGQDGNTEAF
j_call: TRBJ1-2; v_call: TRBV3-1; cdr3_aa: ASSQAGFSSGYT
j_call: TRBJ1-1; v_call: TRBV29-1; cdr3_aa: SGTRNTEAF
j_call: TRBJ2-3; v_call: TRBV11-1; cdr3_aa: ASSFFPGANIGRRTDTQY
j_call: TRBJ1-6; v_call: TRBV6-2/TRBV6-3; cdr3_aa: ASSNSLDNSPLH
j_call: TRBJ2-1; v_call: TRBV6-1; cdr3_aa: ASSGDSHNEQF
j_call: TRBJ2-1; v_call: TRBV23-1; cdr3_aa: ASSGAVSYNEQF
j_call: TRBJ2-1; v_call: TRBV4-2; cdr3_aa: ASSLTGGSSYNEQF
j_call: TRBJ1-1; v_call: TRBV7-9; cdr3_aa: AVPGWPTEAF
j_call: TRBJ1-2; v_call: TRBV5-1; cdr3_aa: ASSLEGPNYGYT
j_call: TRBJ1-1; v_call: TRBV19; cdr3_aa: ASSTGGGGTEAF
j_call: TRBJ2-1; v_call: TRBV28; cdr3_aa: AGGPYNEQF
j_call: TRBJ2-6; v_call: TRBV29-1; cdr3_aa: SFRTDSSGANVLT
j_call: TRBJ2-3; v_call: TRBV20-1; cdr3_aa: RAPKEKRQY
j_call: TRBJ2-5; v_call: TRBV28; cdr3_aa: ASRDGPGPETQY
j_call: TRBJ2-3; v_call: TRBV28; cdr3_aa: ASTNSGGARTQY
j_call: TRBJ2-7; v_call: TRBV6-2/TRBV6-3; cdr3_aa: ASSYGGNSYEQY
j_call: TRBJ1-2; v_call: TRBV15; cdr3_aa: ATSKQAPNYGYT
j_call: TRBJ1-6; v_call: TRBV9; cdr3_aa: ASSVRPWDSPLH
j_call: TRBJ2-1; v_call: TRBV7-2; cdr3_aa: ASSQTSVLTYNEQF
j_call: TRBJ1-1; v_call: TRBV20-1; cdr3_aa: SASNHNQGAF
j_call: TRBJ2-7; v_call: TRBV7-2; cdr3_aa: ASSFDRGREQY
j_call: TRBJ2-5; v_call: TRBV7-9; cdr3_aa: ASSLARTSASETQY
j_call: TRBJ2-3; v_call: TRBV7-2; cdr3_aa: ASSLQASTDTQY
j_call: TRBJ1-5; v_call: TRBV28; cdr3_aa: ASSPSGPEQPQH
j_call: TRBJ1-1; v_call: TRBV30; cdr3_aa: AWSVWSGADEAF
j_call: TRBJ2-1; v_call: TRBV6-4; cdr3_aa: ASCSRTGVYNEQF
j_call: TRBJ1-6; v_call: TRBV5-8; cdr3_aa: ASSSRQASYPLH